This TCR beta chain was identified in a study of blood T cell repertoires in COVID-19. This clone has just one count. Between the trimmed V and J ends, which lost 3 bases and 4 bases, there was a span of 10 bases. CDR3 length: 13 amino acids. Germline V CDR1 and CDR2: SGHNT, YYREEE (reference sequence). Repertoires were generated with immunoSEQ multiplex PCR, while TCRdb's copy carries only in-frame clones and drops some. The sample carries some 150,000 clones, 80% to 90% recorded once. The material sequenced was peripheral blood. The genes are TRBV5-4 and TRBJ1-2; D uncertain. This TCR came from a man aged 45-65 years with active COVID-19. Written as DNA, the CDR3 is TGTGCCAGCAGCTCCGACACTGTCTATGGCTACACCTTC. Protein product: CASSSDTVYGYTF.